This T cell receptor (beta chain) was found in a study of cytomegalovirus exposure and HLA in healthy donors. Study results and caveats: Common viral pathogens were later found to be apparently linked to several of the most significant clusters. Reports described diagnosis of cytomegalovirus status by the classifier as highly specific and sensitive.

The germline CDR1 and CDR2 sequences are ENHRY and SYGVKD. The CDR3 runs 13 residues. With V trimmed by 9 bases and J by 6 bases, 8 bases remained unmatched. The PCR was carried out with 60 Vbeta primers and 13 Jbeta primers. Clones were sequenced by immunoSEQ multiplex PCR, and TCRdb holds only the in-frame ones, with some missing. The data hold approximately 160,000 clones, with roughly 72% observed a single time. This clone was detected only a few times. Its antigen is unknown. This chain links TRBV10-3 with TRBJ1-2; TRBD1 matches at 9 bases. The sequence was collected from a woman aged 40 to 50 in good health and CMV-seronegative. The sequenced sample was PBMCs. Written as DNA, the CDR3 is TGTGCCATAAGACAGGGGGTGAACAATGGCTACACCTTC. Amino acids: CAIRQGVNNGYTF.